These 17 T cell receptor beta chains came from one sample sequenced in a study of blood T cells in healthy people across ages (dated by TCRdb to about 2015). The library came from 5' RACE. Sequencing relied on an Illumina HiSeq 2500. A second PCR of roughly 7 to 11 cycles was performed with a sample-barcoded 5' primer and a J-beta primer mix. The public reads were reanalyzed by TCRdb: fastp trimming at Q25, MiXCR alignment, in-frame beta chains only. Records with the same CDR3 protein are collapsed into one entry carrying the most frequent genes and DNA. Recorded for this sample are about 640,000 distinct CDR3 sequences; about 54% of them occurred a single time. Roughly 34% of the sample comes from the top ten. Specimen: blood. The receptor source for this set is a man in his sixties in good health.

This chain links TRBV20-1 with TRBJ2-2; 7 bases line up with TRBD1. Unmatched junction bases numbered 8, after V lost 3 bases and J lost 4 bases. The CDR3 contains 15 residues. Germline CDR1 DFQATT, CDR2 SNEGSKA (reference sequence). The CDR3 spells CSARETGVGTGELFF. Written as DNA, the CDR3 is TGCAGTGCTAGGGAAACAGGGGTCGGCACCGGGGAGCTGTTTTTT.

This rearrangement joins TRBV7-6 to TRBJ2-3, with D tentatively TRBD1 (5 bases). The CDR3 has 16 residues. Germline-derived CDR1 and CDR2 are SGHVS and FNYEAQ. V dropped 2 bases and J dropped 0 bases, with 12 bases sitting between them. CDR3 amino acids: CASSLSGALSTDTQYF. CDR3 in DNA: TGTGCCAGCAGCTTATCTGGGGCGCTAAGCACAGATACGCAGTATTTT. The variable domain in full, with the rest retrieved from reference TRBV7-6 and TRBJ2-3, is GAGVSQSPRYKVTKRGQDVALRCDPISGHVSLYWYRQALGQGPEFLTYFNYEAQQDKSGLPNDRFSAERPEGSISTLTIQRTEQRDSAMYRCASSLSGALSTDTQYFGPGTRLTVL.

The rearrangement joins TRBV7-2 to TRBJ2-3; the D gene is possibly TRBD2 (7 bases). There are 17 residues in the CDR3. Germline CDR1 and CDR2: SGHTA and FQGNSA. The V end lost 5 bases, the J end lost 0 bases, and 18 bases lay between the germline ends. CDR3 coding DNA: TGTGCCAGCAGCCTAACCCCGGGGGGCACTAGCACAGATACGCAGTATTTT. This translates into CASSLTPGGTSTDTQYF.

The chain recombines TRBV12-3 or TRBV12-4 with TRBJ1-2, with D maybe TRBD1 (6 bases). CDR3 length equals 13 residues. Trimming removed 6 bases at V and 6 bases at J, with 14 bases between. The CDR3 here is CASRPQGLHGYTF. Here the CDR3 DNA reads TGTGCCAGCAGGCCACAGGGCCTCCATGGCTACACCTTC.

This chain uses TRBV3-1 with TRBJ2-7; 10 bases align to TRBD2. The J call is uncertain, as TRBJ2-5 better fits the DNA end. The germline V gene encodes CDR1 LGHDT and CDR2 YNNKEL (reference sequence). CDR3 length: 15 residues. This chain's CDR3 is CASSPRASGGETQYF. Here the CDR3 DNA reads TGTGCCAGCAGCCCCCGTGCTAGCGGGGGTGAGACCCAGTACTTC.

CDR3 protein: CSALVGKLVAQETQYF. The CDR3 DNA is TGCAGTGCCCTCGTAGGCAAGTTGGTAGCCCAAGAGACCCAGTACTTC. The J gene is TRBJ2-5, the V gene TRBV20-1; D gene ambiguous. V was shortened by 6 bases and J by 1 base, with 21 bases between the two germline ends. Germline lookup yields CDR1 DFQATT and CDR2 SNEGSKA (reference sequence). The CDR3 runs to 16 residues.

This clonotype was detected only a few times. The rearrangement uses TRBV5-1 and TRBJ2-4; D might be TRBD1 or TRBD2, each matching 6 bases. Germline V gives CDR1 SGHRS, CDR2 YFSETQ. The CDR3 length is 16 residues. V was cut by 4 bases and J by 2 bases, with 16 bases left in between. The CDR3 DNA reads TGCGCCAGCAGCCCCGGGGGCACAGTAACCAAAAACATTCAGTACTTC. Residues: CASSPGGTVTKNIQYF.

The V call is TRBV20-1, the J call TRBJ2-1; TRBD2 aligns across 11 bases. This CDR3 contains 16 residues. The germline V gene has CDR1 DFQATT and CDR2 SNEGSKA (reference sequence). The V gene end was trimmed by 3 bases and the J gene end by 6 bases; junction bases not matched to a gene: 10. The CDR3: CSASSAGTSGFNEQFF. In DNA, the CDR3 is TGCAGTGCTAGCAGTGCCGGGACTAGCGGTTTCAATGAGCAGTTCTTC.

This clonotype was counted a single time. The chain combines TRBV7-9 with TRBJ2-5; TRBD1 aligns across 8 bases. There are 13 residues in the CDR3. In germline, CDR1 is SEHNR, CDR2 FQNEAQ (reference sequence). V shed 1 base, J shed 11 bases, and the junction held 6 bases outside the gene matches. The CDR3 bases are TGTGCCAGCAGCTTAGGACAGGGGCGAAAGCAGTACTTC. This gives the protein CASSLGQGRKQYF.

This rearrangement joins TRBV12-3 or TRBV12-4 to TRBJ2-3, with unresolved D. Trimming removed 0 bases at V and 2 bases at J, with 9 bases between. This CDR3 contains 15 residues. CDR3 bases: TGTGCCAGCAGTTTAGCGACCGGGCACACAGATACGCAGTATTTT. Protein sequence: CASSLATGHTDTQYF.

In its sample, this clonotype was seen many times. This chain links TRBV20-1 with TRBJ1-2, with TRBD1 matching 10 bases. V was clipped by 5 bases and J by 4 bases; unmatched bases: 10. CDR3 length: 15 amino acids. CDR1 and CDR2 (germline): DFQATT, SNEGSKA (reference sequence). The CDR3 loop is CSAQHTGTGAYGYTF. In DNA, the CDR3 is TGCAGTGCTCAACACACCGGGACAGGGGCCTATGGCTACACCTTC.

The rearrangement joins TRBV5-6 to TRBJ2-3; 8 nucleotides agree with TRBD2. The CDR3 is 17 residues long. With 4 bases clipped from V and 4 bases from J, the junction kept 14 bases outside the gene matches. Germline CDR1 and CDR2: SGHDT and YYEEEE. CDR3 loop: CASSVTEGLVPPDTQYF. The CDR3 bases are TGTGCCAGCAGCGTCACTGAGGGACTAGTCCCCCCAGATACGCAGTATTTT.

This clonotype was seen a few times. The rearrangement joins TRBV12-3 or TRBV12-4 to TRBJ2-1, with 12 bases identical to TRBD2. The J segment lost 6 bases and the V segment lost 2 bases, leaving 2 bases of the junction unmatched. The CDR3 runs to 15 residues. For the CDR3, the DNA is TGTGCCAGCAGTTTACCTAGCGGGGGGGCCAATGAGCAGTTCTTC. Translation: CASSLPSGGANEQFF.

J is TRBJ2-5 and V is TRBV2; D is unclear. V was shortened by 6 bases and J by 5 bases, with 10 bases between the two germline ends. The CDR3 consists of 12 residues. Germline-derived CDR1 and CDR2 are SNHLY and FYNNEI. CDR3 residues: CASRVTSETQYF. The CDR3 DNA follows: TGTGCCAGCAGGGTTACCAGTGAGACCCAGTACTTC.

The gene calls are TRBV10-3 and TRBJ1-5; D is uncertain. Trimming pared 2 bases from V and 6 bases from J, leaving 8 bases between. Germline V gives CDR1 ENHRY, CDR2 SYGVKD. CDR3 size: 13 residues. The CDR3 reads CAISEVEGQPQHF. The CDR3 nucleotides are TGTGCCATCAGTGAGGTGGAAGGTCAGCCCCAGCATTTT.

This clonotype has more than one count but fewer than ten. This chain joins TRBV6-1 and TRBJ2-3, with 9 bases lining up with TRBD2. The CDR3 contains 17 residues. Trimming at V came to 9 bases and at J to 0 bases, leaving 13 bases not matched to a gene. From germline, CDR1 is MNHNS and CDR2 SASEGT. CDR3 protein: CASGPRLAGFSTDTQYF. CDR3 DNA sequence: TGTGCCAGTGGCCCCCGGCTAGCGGGGTTTAGCACAGATACGCAGTATTTT.

V and J are TRBV6-2 or TRBV6-3 and TRBJ2-4; tentatively, D is TRBD1 (6 bases). The J call is in doubt because the DNA end fits TRBJ2-7 better. The germline gives CDR1 MNHEY, CDR2 SVGEGT. CDR3 length: 14 amino acids. CDR3 sequence: CASSDAGQLYEQYF. CDR3 bases: TGTGCCAGCAGTGACGCCGGACAGCTTTACGAGCAGTACTTC.